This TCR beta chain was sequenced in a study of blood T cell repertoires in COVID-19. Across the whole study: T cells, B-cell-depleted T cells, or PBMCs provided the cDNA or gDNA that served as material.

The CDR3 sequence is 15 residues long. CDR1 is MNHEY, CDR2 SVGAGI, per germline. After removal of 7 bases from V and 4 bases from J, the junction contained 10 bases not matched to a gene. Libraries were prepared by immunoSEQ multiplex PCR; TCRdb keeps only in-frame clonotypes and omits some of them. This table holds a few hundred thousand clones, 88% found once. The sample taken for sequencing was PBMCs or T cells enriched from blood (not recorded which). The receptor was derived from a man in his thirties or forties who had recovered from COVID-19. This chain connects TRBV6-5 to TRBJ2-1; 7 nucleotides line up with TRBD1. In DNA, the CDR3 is TGTGCCAGCAATCCAACAGGGGAAGGGTACAATGAGCAGTTCTTC. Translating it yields CASNPTGEGYNEQFF.